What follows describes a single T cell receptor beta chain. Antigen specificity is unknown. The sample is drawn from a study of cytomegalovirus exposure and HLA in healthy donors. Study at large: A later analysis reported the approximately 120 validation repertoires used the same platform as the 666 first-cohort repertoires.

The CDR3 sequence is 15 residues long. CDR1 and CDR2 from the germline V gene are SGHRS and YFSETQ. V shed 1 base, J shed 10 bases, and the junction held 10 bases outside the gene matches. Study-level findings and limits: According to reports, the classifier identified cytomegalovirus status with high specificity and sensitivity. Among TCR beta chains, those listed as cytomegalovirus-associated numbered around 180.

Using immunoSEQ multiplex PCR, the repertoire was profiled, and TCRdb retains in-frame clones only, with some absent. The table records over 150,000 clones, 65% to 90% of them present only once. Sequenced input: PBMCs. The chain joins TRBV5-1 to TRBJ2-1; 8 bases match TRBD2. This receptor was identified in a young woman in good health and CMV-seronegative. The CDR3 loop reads CASSLPTGGSREQFF. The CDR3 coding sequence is TGCGCCAGCAGCTTGCCCACGGGAGGGTCGAGAGAGCAGTTCTTC.